The rows below give T cell receptor beta chains drawn from one sample of a study of blood T cell repertoires in COVID-19. Repertoires were generated with immunoSEQ multiplex PCR, while TCRdb's copy carries only in-frame clones and drops some. This sample has approximately 110,000 clones, with around 90% found just once. The material sequenced was peripheral blood. These receptors were obtained from a woman in her forties or fifties with active or convalescent COVID-19. Each CDR3 is given with its conserved first and last residue. A D gene is named only where the DNA matches it firmly. Size tells how often a clone was seen (once, few, many) or the class of an expanded clone, and some rows leave it out.

V gene	D gene	J gene	CDR3 length	clone size	CDR3 protein	CDR3 DNA
TRBV30	TRBD2	TRBJ2-7	17	-	CAWRSSRRTSYQGEQYF	TGTGCCTGGAGATCTTCGCGCAGGACTAGCTATCAAGGCGAGCAGTACTTC
TRBV29-1	TRBD1	TRBJ1-1	15	-	CSVAMTGLGNTEAFF	TGCAGCGTGGCTATGACAGGGTTGGGGAACACTGAAGCTTTCTTT
TRBV30	TRBD2	TRBJ2-1	15	-	CAWKLAPTSYNEQFF	TGTGCCTGGAAACTAGCGCCTACCTCCTACAATGAGCAGTTCTTC
TRBV28	-	TRBJ2-7	16	-	CASSSPGGPSSYEQYF	TGTGCCAGCAGTTCTCCTGGCGGGCCCAGCTCCTACGAGCAGTACTTC
TRBV5-1	TRBD2	TRBJ2-5	15	-	CASMGFGRAEETQYF	TGCGCCAGCATGGGGTTCGGGAGGGCCGAAGAGACCCAGTACTTC
TRBV11-3	-	TRBJ2-2	12	-	CASRVVGGELFF	TGTGCCAGCCGGGTAGTTGGCGGGGAGCTGTTTTTT
TRBV4-2	-	TRBJ2-1	17	once	CASSHPLSDRSYNEQFF	TGTGCCAGCAGCCACCCCCTCAGCGATCGCTCCTACAATGAGCAGTTCTTC
TRBV10-3	TRBD1	TRBJ1-1	19	-	CAISALWTGGASGRTEAFF	TGTGCCATCAGCGCCTTATGGACAGGGGGCGCTTCGGGCAGAACTGAAGCTTTCTTT
TRBV24-1	-	TRBJ2-5	15	-	CATSDFAGNQETQYF	TGTGCCACCAGTGATTTTGCAGGGAACCAAGAGACCCAGTACTTC
TRBV27	TRBD2	TRBJ2-2	16	-	CASNRRLAGGTGELFF	TGTGCCAGCAACCGAAGACTAGCGGGAGGGACCGGGGAGCTGTTTTTT
TRBV11-1	-	TRBJ1-1	14	-	CASSSTRRGTEAFF	TGTGCCAGCAGCTCAACCCGCCGGGGGACTGAAGCTTTCTTT
TRBV19	TRBD2	TRBJ2-7	14	-	CASSIGLAAYEQYF	TGTGCCAGTAGTATTGGTCTAGCGGCCTACGAGCAGTACTTC
TRBV30	TRBD2	TRBJ2-3	20	-	CAWRPLPGLAGVGSTDTQYF	TGTGCCTGGAGACCTCTACCGGGACTAGCGGGAGTTGGTAGCACAGATACGCAGTATTTT
TRBV9	TRBD1	TRBJ2-5	16	-	CASSVGGQGRSETQYF	TGTGCCAGCAGCGTGGGGGGACAGGGTCGATCAGAGACCCAGTACTTC
TRBV5-1	-	TRBJ2-7	14	-	CASSLGGPDYEQYF	TGCGCCAGCAGCTTGGGGGGCCCGGACTACGAGCAGTACTTC
TRBV7-9	-	TRBJ2-2	14	-	CASSLVLGPGELFF	TGTGCCAGCAGCTTAGTCCTAGGCCCCGGGGAGCTGTTTTTT
TRBV5-8	TRBD2	TRBJ2-3	15	-	CASSILAGLTDTQYF	TGTGCCAGCAGCATACTAGCGGGACTCACAGATACGCAGTATTTT
TRBV30	-	TRBJ2-7	13	-	CAWSVGASYEQYF	TGTGCCTGGAGTGTAGGGGCGTCCTACGAGCAGTACTTC
TRBV2	-	TRBJ2-5	12	-	CASSRIQETQYF	TGTGCCAGCTCCCGTATTCAAGAGACCCAGTACTTC
TRBV10-3	TRBD2	TRBJ2-7	12	-	CAIGGTSGEQYF	TGTGCCATCGGGGGGACTAGCGGGGAGCAGTACTTC
TRBV6-1	-	TRBJ2-1	15	-	CASSDVGVPLEEQFF	TGTGCCAGCAGTGACGTAGGGGTCCCCTTGGAGGAGCAGTTCTTC
TRBV28	TRBD1	TRBJ2-7	13	few	CASSSGQGYEQYF	TGTGCCAGCAGTTCCGGACAGGGCTACGAGCAGTACTTC
TRBV2	-	TRBJ1-1	15	-	CASRSDGGGGTEAFF	TGTGCCAGCAGGAGTGACGGGGGAGGAGGAACTGAAGCTTTCTTT
TRBV28	-	TRBJ2-7	13	-	CASSFAGAYEQYF	TGTGCCAGCAGTTTTGCGGGCGCCTACGAGCAGTACTTC
TRBV19	TRBD2	TRBJ2-1	14	-	CASRGLARAHEQFF	TGTGCCAGTAGGGGACTAGCGAGAGCCCATGAGCAGTTCTTC
TRBV27	-	TRBJ1-1	15	-	CASSLRQSMNTEAFF	TGTGCCAGCAGTCTCCGACAGAGCATGAACACTGAAGCTTTCTTT
TRBV18	TRBD1	TRBJ2-3	15	-	CASSPGTGRADTQYF	TGTGCCAGCTCACCAGGGACAGGGCGCGCAGATACGCAGTATTTT
TRBV29-1	-	TRBJ2-3	14	-	CSVREGALWDTQYF	TGCAGCGTTAGGGAAGGGGCCCTCTGGGATACGCAGTATTTT
TRBV6-6	-	TRBJ1-1	13	-	CASSPRGNTEAFF	TGTGCCAGCAGCCCCCGCGGGAACACTGAAGCTTTCTTT
TRBV24-1	-	TRBJ1-2	14	once	CATSDLMTDYGYTF	TGTGCCACCAGTGACCTTATGACAGACTATGGCTACACCTTC
TRBV7-2	-	TRBJ2-3	12	-	CASSLYTDTQYF	TGTGCCAGCAGCTTATATACAGATACGCAGTATTTT
TRBV7-2	TRBD2	TRBJ2-1	17	-	CASSLNGAGVGNNEQFF	TGTGCCAGCAGCTTAAATGGTGCGGGAGTAGGGAACAATGAGCAGTTCTTC
TRBV5-4	-	TRBJ2-7	14	-	CASRQDNNFYEQYF	TGTGCCAGCAGACAGGACAACAATTTCTACGAGCAGTACTTC
TRBV18	TRBD2	TRBJ2-3	16	-	CASSPWTSGISDTQYF	TGTGCCAGCTCACCGTGGACTAGCGGGATCTCAGATACGCAGTATTTT
TRBV7-3	TRBD2	TRBJ2-2	11	-	CASGTSGELFF	TGTGCCAGCGGGACTAGCGGGGAGCTGTTTTTT
TRBV4-2	-	TRBJ1-1	13	-	CASSQDMNTEAFF	TGTGCCAGCAGCCAAGATATGAACACTGAAGCTTTCTTT
TRBV21-1	-	TRBJ2-3	15	-	CASSKFDGGTDTQYF	TGTGCCAGCAGCAAATTTGACGGGGGCACAGATACGCAGTATTTT
TRBV7-3	-	TRBJ1-1	14	once	CASSKSGLNTEAFF	TGTGCCAGCAGCAAGTCAGGACTAAACACTGAAGCTTTCTTT
TRBV12-3/TRBV12-4	-	TRBJ1-1	13	-	CASLPGSYTEAFF	TGTGCCAGCCTCCCGGGATCATACACTGAAGCTTTCTTT
TRBV18	TRBD1	TRBJ2-6	15	-	CASSPRVTGTNVLTF	TGTGCCAGCTCACCCAGGGTGACAGGGACCAACGTCCTGACTTTC
TRBV24-1	TRBD2	TRBJ2-3	18	once	CATSDPVGTSGSTDTQYF	TGTGCCACCAGTGATCCTGTCGGAACTAGCGGGAGCACAGATACGCAGTATTTT
TRBV28	-	TRBJ2-2	19	-	CASSPLVRGHEKNTGELFF	TGTGCCAGCAGCCCTTTAGTCAGGGGCCACGAAAAAAACACCGGGGAGCTGTTTTTT
TRBV4-2	TRBD1	TRBJ2-1	16	-	CASSPALRQGSDEQFF	TGTGCCAGCAGCCCGGCCCTGCGACAGGGTTCAGATGAGCAGTTCTTC
TRBV18	-	TRBJ2-4	11	-	CASSDGNIQYF	TGTGCCAGCTCAGACGGGAACATTCAGTACTTC
TRBV4-1	TRBD2	TRBJ2-1	15	-	CASSQIQAGGGRQFF	TGCGCCAGCAGCCAGATCCAAGCGGGAGGGGGAAGGCAGTTCTTC
TRBV19	-	TRBJ1-4	12	-	CASSIGRKKLFF	TGTGCCAGTAGTATCGGCAGGAAAAAACTGTTTTTT